These 10 T cell receptor beta chains were sequenced from one sample in a study of blood T cell repertoires in COVID-19. The assay was immunoSEQ multiplex PCR, and TCRdb's table has in-frame clones only and misses some. The sample lists more than 50,000 clones, roughly 77% occurring once. The sample taken for sequencing was peripheral blood. The receptors shown here come from a human donor in a cohort sampled during active COVID-19.

In this sample, this clone turned up once. The chain recombines TRBV28 with TRBJ1-3; a possible D gene is TRBD1 (5 bases). V lost 5 bases and J lost 3, with 14 bases in between. Germline lookup yields CDR1 MDHEN and CDR2 SYDVKM. This CDR3 region has 15 residues. The CDR3 loop reads CASSPRQGFGNTIYF. In DNA, the CDR3 is TGTGCCAGCAGTCCACGTCAGGGATTTGGAAACACCATATATTTT.

The chain couples TRBV6-2 or TRBV6-3 to TRBJ2-7, with a weak D call TRBD2 (6 bases). Trimming cost V 1 base and J 6 bases, with 7 bases left between them. This CDR3 has 12 amino acids. The V gene's germline CDR1 is MNHEY and CDR2 SVGEGT. The CDR3 sequence: CASSYYGGEQYF. In DNA form, the CDR3 reads TGTGCCAGCAGTTACTACGGGGGCGAGCAGTACTTC.

The gene calls are TRBV27 and TRBJ1-6; no definite D call. The germline V and J ends were trimmed by 6 bases and 7 bases, with 13 bases remaining between them. The CDR3 runs 14 residues. Germline assignment: CDR1 MNHEY and CDR2 SMNVEV (reference sequence). Here the CDR3 reads CASSPAGGNSPLHF. The DNA of the CDR3 is TGTGCCAGCAGCCCCGCCGGAGGGAATTCACCCCTCCACTTT.

The chain recombines TRBV25-1 with TRBJ2-1, with no clear D. The CDR3 spans 13 residues. Per the germline V gene, CDR1 is MGHDK and CDR2 is SYGVNS. Trimming cost V 4 bases and J 6 bases, with 10 bases left between them. The DNA for the CDR3 is TGTGCCAGCAGTGCCATTAACGGCAATGAGCAGTTCTTC. Protein: CASSAINGNEQFF. The variable domain in full, completed from reference TRBV25-1 and TRBJ2-1, reads EADIYQTPRYLVIGTGKKITLECSQTMGHDKMYWYQQDPGMELHLIHYSYGVNSTEKGDLSSESTVSRIRTEHFPLTLESARPSHTSQYLCASSAINGNEQFFGPGTRLTVL.

The genes are TRBV30 and TRBJ1-1; unclear D gene. The V gene's germline CDR1 is GTSNPN and CDR2 SVGIG (reference sequence). Trimming took 3 bases from V and 0 from J, leaving 8 bases between them. The CDR3 spans 13 residues. The CDR3 region has the DNA TGTGCCTGGAGCGCAGGCCTGAACACTGAAGCTTTCTTT. It translates to CAWSAGLNTEAFF.

This sequence joins TRBV28 and TRBJ2-7, with D tentatively TRBD1 (6 bases). CDR1 is MDHEN and CDR2 is SYDVKM in the germline V gene. The CDR3 consists of 13 residues. V gave up 4 bases and J gave up 3 bases, with 10 bases separating them. The CDR3 reads CASSSGTNYEQYF. In DNA, the CDR3 is TGTGCCAGCAGTTCCGGGACAAACTACGAGCAGTACTTC. Together with reference TRBV28 and TRBJ2-7, the CDR3 gives the full variable domain: DVKVTQSSRYLVKRTGEKVFLECVQDMDHENMFWYRQDPGLGLRLIYFSYDVKMKEKGDIPEGYSVSREKKERFSLILESASTNQTSMYLCASSSGTNYEQYFGPGTRLTVT.

This rearrangement joins TRBV7-3 to TRBJ2-5; 13 bases line up with TRBD2. J gave up 3 bases and V 4 bases, and 11 bases lay outside the gene matches. Germline-derived CDR1 and CDR2 are SGHTA and FQGTGA. This CDR3 region has 18 residues. As DNA, the CDR3 is TGTGCCAGCAGCTCTAAGGGCGGGACTAGCGGGAATAAAGAGACCCAGTACTTC. This translates into CASSSKGGTSGNKETQYF.

The CDR3 loop reads CASSLPGHSGNTIYF. CDR3 DNA: TGTGCCAGCAGCTTACCGGGACACTCTGGAAACACCATATATTTT. The chain combines TRBV7-2 with TRBJ1-3; TRBD1 might be the D (6 bases). This CDR3 is built from 15 residues. The germline V gene encodes CDR1 SGHTA and CDR2 FQGNSA. V was clipped by 2 bases and J by 0 bases, with 8 bases between them.

The CDR3 sequence is CASSFGQGNYGYTF. The DNA of the CDR3 is TGTGCCAGCAGCTTCGGTCAGGGAAACTATGGCTACACCTTC. The chain uses TRBV5-5 and TRBJ1-2; the D gene is possibly TRBD1 (5 bases). Trimming left V 2 bases short and J 2 bases short, with 10 bases between. Germline-derived CDR1 and CDR2 are SGHKS and YYEKEE (reference sequence). The CDR3 spans 14 residues.

V usage is TRBV2 and J usage is TRBJ1-2, with 9 bases matching TRBD1. The CDR3 is made up of 16 amino acids. Looked up from germline, CDR1 is SNHLY and CDR2 is FYNNEI. After removal of 8 bases from V and 7 bases from J, the junction contained 17 bases not matched to a gene. Here the CDR3 reads CASPKSERDRVSGYTF. In DNA form, the CDR3 reads TGTGCCAGCCCGAAGAGTGAGCGGGACAGGGTGTCTGGCTACACCTTC.